This T cell receptor beta chain was obtained from a study of beta chain features in type 1 diabetes. Overall study results and limits: At VDJ recombination sites, type 1 diabetes patients had fewer insertions and more deleted nucleotides.

This clone turned up a few times. Antigen: not known. Reverse transcribing all isolated RNA meant expressed TCRB transcripts were sequenced. An average approximately 4 million reads came from naive, central memory and regulatory T cell samples. Clones were read by immunoSEQ multiplex PCR, and TCRdb kept only the in-frame ones, dropping some. The repertoire holds more than 150,000 clones, with over 8.5% as singletons. The purity of all sorted populations exceeded 95%. There are 14 residues in the CDR3. With 7 bases removed from V and 7 bases from J, the gap between germline ends came to 17 bases. Germline CDR1 and CDR2: ENHRY and SYGVKD.

The specimen sequenced was central memory CD4+ T cells from blood. The V and J genes are TRBV10-3 and TRBJ2-1; D is ambiguous. The TCR originated in a man younger than 35 in good health. The CDR3 sequence is CAIKGKETTNEQFF. The CDR3 DNA is TGTGCCATCAAAGGTAAAGAAACTACTAATGAGCAGTTCTTC.